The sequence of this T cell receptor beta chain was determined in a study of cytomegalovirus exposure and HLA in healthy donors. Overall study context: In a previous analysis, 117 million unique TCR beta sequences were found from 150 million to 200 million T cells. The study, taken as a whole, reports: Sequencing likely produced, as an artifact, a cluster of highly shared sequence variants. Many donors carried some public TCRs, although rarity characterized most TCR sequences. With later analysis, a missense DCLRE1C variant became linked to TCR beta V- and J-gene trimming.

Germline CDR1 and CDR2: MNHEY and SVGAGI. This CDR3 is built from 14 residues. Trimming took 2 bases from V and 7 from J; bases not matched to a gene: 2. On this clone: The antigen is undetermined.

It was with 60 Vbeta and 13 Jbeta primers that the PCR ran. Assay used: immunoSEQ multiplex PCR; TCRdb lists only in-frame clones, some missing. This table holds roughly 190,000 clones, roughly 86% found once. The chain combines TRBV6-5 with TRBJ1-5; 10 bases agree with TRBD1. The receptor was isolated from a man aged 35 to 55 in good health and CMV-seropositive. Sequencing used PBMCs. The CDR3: CASSYGTGDQPQHF. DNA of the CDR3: TGTGCCAGCAGTTACGGGACAGGGGACCAGCCCCAGCATTTT.